This T cell receptor beta chain was observed in a study of blood T cells in healthy people across ages. At least 6 million PBMCs were isolated per sample. The use of a sample-barcoded 5' primer and a J-beta primer mix characterized a second PCR of roughly 6 to 11 cycles. TCRdb re-analysed the 5' RACE reads in MiXCR, keeping a single row per CDR3 protein. The sample holds around 1,100,000 distinct CDR3 sequences, 35% to 40% seen once. Germline assignment: CDR1 KGHSY and CDR2 FQNENV. Trimming removed 4 bases from V and 2 bases from J, with 15 bases in between. The CDR3 is 16 residues long. This chain connects TRBV16 to TRBJ1-5; a possible D gene is TRBD1 (5 bases). The TCR was taken from a man aged 18 to 35 in good health. Source material: blood. The CDR3 is CASSPPTGVGNQPQHF. In DNA form, the CDR3 reads TGTGCCAGCAGCCCCCCGACGGGGGTAGGCAATCAGCCCCAGCATTTT.